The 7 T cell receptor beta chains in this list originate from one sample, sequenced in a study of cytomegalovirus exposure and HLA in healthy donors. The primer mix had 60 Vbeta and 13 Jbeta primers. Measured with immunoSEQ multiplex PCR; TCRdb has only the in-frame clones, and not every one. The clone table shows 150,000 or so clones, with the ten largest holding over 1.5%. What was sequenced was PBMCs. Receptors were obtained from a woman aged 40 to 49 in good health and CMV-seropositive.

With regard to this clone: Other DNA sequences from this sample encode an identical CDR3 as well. The CDR3 DNA reads as TGTGCCAGCAGCCTCACAGGGGAAGCTTTCTTT. Translation: CASSLTGEAFF. The chain recombines TRBV28 with TRBJ1-1, with D possibly matching TRBD1 (6 bases). The CDR3 is 11 amino acids. The V and J ends lost 6 bases and 8 bases respectively, with 10 bases between them. CDR1 is MDHEN, CDR2 SYDVKM, per germline.

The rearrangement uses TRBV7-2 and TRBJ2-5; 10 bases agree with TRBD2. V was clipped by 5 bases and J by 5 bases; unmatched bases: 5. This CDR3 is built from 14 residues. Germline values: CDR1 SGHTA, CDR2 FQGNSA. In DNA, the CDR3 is TGTGCCAGCAGCGGCGGGACTAGCGTTGAGACCCAGTACTTC. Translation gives CASSGGTSVETQYF.

The CDR3 spells CASSFTSAPGQYF. CDR3 nucleotide sequence: TGTGCCAGCAGTTTTACGTCTGCCCCCGGGCAGTACTTC. The chain employs TRBV27 and TRBJ2-7; no reliable D call. Germline CDR1 reads MNHEY; CDR2 reads SMNVEV (reference sequence). This CDR3 spans 13 amino acids. Trimming removed 3 bases from V and 9 bases from J, with 15 bases in between.

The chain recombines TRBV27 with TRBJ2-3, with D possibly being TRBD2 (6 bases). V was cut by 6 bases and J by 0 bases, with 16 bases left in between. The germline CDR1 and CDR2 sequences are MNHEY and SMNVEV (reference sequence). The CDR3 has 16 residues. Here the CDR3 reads CASRHNRDFSTDTQYF. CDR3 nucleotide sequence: TGTGCCAGCAGGCATAACCGGGACTTTAGCACAGATACGCAGTATTTT.

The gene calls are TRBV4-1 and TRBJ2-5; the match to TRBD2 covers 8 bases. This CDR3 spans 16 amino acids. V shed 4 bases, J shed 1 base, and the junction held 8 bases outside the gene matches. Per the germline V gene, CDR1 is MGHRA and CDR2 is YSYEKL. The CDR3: CASSPRVAGGQETQYF. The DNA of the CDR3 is TGCGCCAGCAGCCCCCGCGTGGCGGGGGGCCAAGAGACCCAGTACTTC.

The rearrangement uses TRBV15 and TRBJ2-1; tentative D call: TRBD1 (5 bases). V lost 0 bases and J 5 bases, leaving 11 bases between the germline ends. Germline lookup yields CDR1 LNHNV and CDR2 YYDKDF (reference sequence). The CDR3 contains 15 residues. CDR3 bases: TGTGCCACCAGCAGAGATCCCACAGGTCACAATGAGCAGTTCTTC. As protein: CATSRDPTGHNEQFF.

In DNA form, the CDR3 reads TGTGCCAGCAGTCCCACTACTTACTACGAGCAGTACTTC. Encoded protein: CASSPTTYYEQYF. The chain recombines TRBV28 with TRBJ2-7, with D unresolved. This CDR3 is 13 amino acids long. Germline V lookup: CDR1 MDHEN, CDR2 SYDVKM. The V end lost 5 bases, the J end lost 3 bases, and 11 bases lay between the germline ends.